This record concerns one TCR beta chain sequence. As yet, its antigen is unknown. Additional DNA sequences in this sample encode the identical CDR3. Unrecorded immune exposures were likely, despite nominal health at sampling. This record belongs to a study of cytomegalovirus exposure and HLA in healthy donors. Study-wide results and limits: As was reported, the HLA-A and HLA-B alleles of most subjects were accurately predicted from TCR beta sequences.

With 60 Vbeta and 13 Jbeta primers, the PCR was carried out. This table comes from immunoSEQ multiplex PCR, and its TCRdb copy is limited to in-frame clones, with some not included. The table shows fewer than 250,000 clones, with roughly four fifths occurring only once. Per the germline V gene, CDR1 is SGDLS and CDR2 is YYNGEE. The J segment lost 4 bases and the V segment lost 0 bases, leaving 4 bases of the junction unmatched. The CDR3 is 15 residues long. The sample taken for sequencing was PBMCs. The chain employs TRBV9 and TRBJ2-3; TRBD2 matches 8 bases. The clonotype was recovered from a woman aged 25-40 years in good health and CMV-seropositive. The CDR3 coding sequence is TGTGCCAGCAGCGTAGCGGGGGGGACTGCAGATACGCAGTATTTT. Protein: CASSVAGGTADTQYF.